This T cell receptor (beta chain) was sequenced during a study of blood T cell repertoires in COVID-19. Study at large: The United States, Italy and Spain provided the acute and convalescent COVID-19 samples. PBMCs, B-cell-depleted T cells, or T cells provided the cDNA or gDNA that made up the material.

CDR3 size: 14 residues. The V gene lost 5 bases and the J gene lost 2 bases, with 11 bases spanning the gap. Germline-derived CDR1 and CDR2 are SNHLY and FYNNEI. Original processing notes: Nucleated cell counts were estimated from reference gene primer amplification. Profiling relied on immunoSEQ multiplex PCR, and the TCRdb table lists in-frame clones only, not all of them. V, J and clone size reflect that table, while D and trimming were determined from the DNA. Of about 210,000 clones listed, 80% are singletons. The gene calls are TRBV2 and TRBJ2-3, with no clear D. The clonotype comes from a woman in her 70s with acute or convalescent COVID-19. Sequencing used peripheral blood. CDR3 sequence (DNA): TGTGCCAGCAGTTCCTACTGGGCCACAGATACGCAGTATTTT. It encodes CASSSYWATDTQYF.